A selection of T cell receptor beta chains follows, all from one sample in a study of control samples from healthy donors and cancer patients. TCRdb's copy holds only in-frame clones and misses some; the assay was immunoSEQ multiplex PCR. The data hold tens of thousands of clones, with around four fifths observed a single time. Sequencing was carried out using PBMCs. The origin of the receptors is a man aged 55 to 70 with colorectal cancer. Each CDR3 is given with its conserved first and last residue. A D gene is named only where the DNA matches it firmly. Clone size appears in some rows only: once, few, many, or a class for an expanded clone.

v_gene: TRBV24-1; abundance: -; j_gene: TRBJ2-3; d_gene: TRBD2; CDR3nt: TGTGCCACCAGTGCCCCTGGCGGGGGGGCAGCAGATACGCAGTATTTT; CDR3aa: CATSAPGGGAADTQYF
v_gene: TRBV18; abundance: -; j_gene: TRBJ1-1; d_gene: -; CDR3nt: TGTGCCACCTCGGGTCCGAACACTGAAGCTTTCTTT; CDR3aa: CATSGPNTEAFF
v_gene: TRBV3-1/TRBV3-2; abundance: -; j_gene: TRBJ2-2; d_gene: -; CDR3nt: TGTGCCAGCACGTCAAATTTCAGGCGGGAGCTGTTTTTT; CDR3aa: CASTSNFRRELFF
v_gene: TRBV11-2; abundance: -; j_gene: TRBJ1-6; d_gene: TRBD1; CDR3nt: TGTGCCAGCAGCTTAGTTCGGACAGGGGTAAATTCACCCCTCCACTTT; CDR3aa: CASSLVRTGVNSPLHF
v_gene: TRBV24-1; abundance: -; j_gene: TRBJ1-2; d_gene: -; CDR3nt: TGTGCCACCAGTGATATTGACAGCTATGGCTACACCTTC; CDR3aa: CATSDIDSYGYTF
v_gene: TRBV5-1; abundance: -; j_gene: TRBJ2-7; d_gene: TRBD1; CDR3nt: TGCGCCAGCACCCGGGACAGGCAGGCCGAGCAGTACTTC; CDR3aa: CASTRDRQAEQYF
v_gene: TRBV19; abundance: -; j_gene: TRBJ1-2; d_gene: TRBD1; CDR3nt: TGTGCCAGTAGTGCCAGGGACAGCCTCTATGGCTACACCTTC; CDR3aa: CASSARDSLYGYTF
v_gene: TRBV2; abundance: -; j_gene: TRBJ2-2; d_gene: -; CDR3nt: TGTGCCAGCAGGGACCCCACGAACACCGGGGAGCTGTTTTTT; CDR3aa: CASRDPTNTGELFF
v_gene: TRBV3-1/TRBV3-2; abundance: -; j_gene: TRBJ1-5; d_gene: -; CDR3nt: TGTGCCAGCAGCCAAGGAAGCAATCAGCCCCAGCATTTT; CDR3aa: CASSQGSNQPQHF
v_gene: TRBV29-1; abundance: -; j_gene: TRBJ2-5; d_gene: -; CDR3nt: TGCAGCGTTTACGGGGCCCAAGAGACCCAGTACTTC; CDR3aa: CSVYGAQETQYF
v_gene: TRBV27; abundance: -; j_gene: TRBJ2-5; d_gene: TRBD2; CDR3nt: TGTGCCAGCAGTTTGTGGGAGGGGCCCCGCGAGACCCAGTACTTC; CDR3aa: CASSLWEGPRETQYF
v_gene: TRBV30; abundance: -; j_gene: TRBJ1-1; d_gene: -; CDR3nt: TGTGCCTGGAATAAGGGATTGAACACTGAAGCTTTCTTT; CDR3aa: CAWNKGLNTEAFF
v_gene: TRBV24-1; abundance: -; j_gene: TRBJ1-2; d_gene: -; CDR3nt: TGTGCCACCAGTGATTCGGGGTCGTCTGGCTACACCTTC; CDR3aa: CATSDSGSSGYTF
v_gene: TRBV5-1; abundance: -; j_gene: TRBJ1-1; d_gene: -; CDR3nt: TGCGCCAGCAGCTCCCTCGGTTCGATGAACACTGAAGCTTTCTTT; CDR3aa: CASSSLGSMNTEAFF
v_gene: TRBV11-3; abundance: -; j_gene: TRBJ1-2; d_gene: -; CDR3nt: TGTGCCAGCAGTTCGGATTCGGGTCATGGCTACACCTTC; CDR3aa: CASSSDSGHGYTF
v_gene: TRBV7-8; abundance: -; j_gene: TRBJ1-1; d_gene: -; CDR3nt: TGTGCCAGCAGGCCCAGGAAGGGGAACACTGAAGCTTTCTTT; CDR3aa: CASRPRKGNTEAFF
v_gene: TRBV6-6; abundance: -; j_gene: TRBJ1-1; d_gene: TRBD1; CDR3nt: TGTGCCAGCAGAGAAAAGGACAGGGGCGGTACTGAAGCTTTCTTT; CDR3aa: CASREKDRGGTEAFF
v_gene: TRBV6-5; abundance: once; j_gene: TRBJ2-2; d_gene: TRBD1; CDR3nt: TGTGCCAGCAGTCGACAGGGGGCCGGGGAGCTGTTTTTT; CDR3aa: CASSRQGAGELFF
v_gene: TRBV6-6; abundance: -; j_gene: TRBJ2-7; d_gene: -; CDR3nt: TGTGCCAGCACCTCTGGGGTTACAATCGCCTACGAGCAGTACTTC; CDR3aa: CASTSGVTIAYEQYF
v_gene: TRBV5-6; abundance: -; j_gene: TRBJ1-5; d_gene: TRBD1; CDR3nt: TGTGCCAGCAGCTCGATGACAGGGGTGGGCAATCAGCCCCAGCATTTT; CDR3aa: CASSSMTGVGNQPQHF
v_gene: TRBV24-1; abundance: -; j_gene: TRBJ2-1; d_gene: -; CDR3nt: TGTGCCACCAGTTCGTCCGTAGGGCCAACTAACAATGAGCAGTTCTTC; CDR3aa: CATSSSVGPTNNEQFF
v_gene: TRBV10-1; abundance: once; j_gene: TRBJ1-4; d_gene: -; CDR3nt: TGCGCCAGCAGTGACGGAGCAACTAATGAAAAACTGTTTTTT; CDR3aa: CASSDGATNEKLFF
v_gene: TRBV5-1; abundance: -; j_gene: TRBJ2-5; d_gene: -; CDR3nt: TGCGCCAGCAGCCCAACCGACCCCCAAGAGACCCAGTACTTC; CDR3aa: CASSPTDPQETQYF
v_gene: TRBV10-3; abundance: -; j_gene: TRBJ1-4; d_gene: TRBD1; CDR3nt: TGTGCCACCAAATTTACAGGGGCTAATGAAAAACTGTTTTTT; CDR3aa: CATKFTGANEKLFF
v_gene: TRBV5-8; abundance: -; j_gene: TRBJ1-3; d_gene: -; CDR3nt: TGTGCCAGCACTCTGGTCGGGATCTCTGGAAACACCATATATTTT; CDR3aa: CASTLVGISGNTIYF
v_gene: TRBV5-1; abundance: -; j_gene: TRBJ1-3; d_gene: TRBD1; CDR3nt: TGCGCCAGCAGCTTGGGACAGGGCCCTGGAAACACCATATATTTT; CDR3aa: CASSLGQGPGNTIYF
v_gene: TRBV4-1; abundance: -; j_gene: TRBJ1-2; d_gene: -; CDR3nt: TGCGCCAGCAGCCAAGATGGTCGTCGGGGTGGCTATGGCTACACCTTC; CDR3aa: CASSQDGRRGGYGYTF
v_gene: TRBV4-3; abundance: -; j_gene: TRBJ1-1; d_gene: TRBD1; CDR3nt: TGCGCCAGCAGCGCACAGGGGCACACTGAAGCTTTCTTT; CDR3aa: CASSAQGHTEAFF
v_gene: TRBV6-5; abundance: -; j_gene: TRBJ1-3; d_gene: -; CDR3nt: TGTGCCAGCCGACCACAGGCCCACTCTGGAAACACCATATATTTT; CDR3aa: CASRPQAHSGNTIYF
v_gene: TRBV20-1; abundance: -; j_gene: TRBJ2-7; d_gene: -; CDR3nt: TGCAGTGCGTTACAGGGACACGAGCAGTACTTC; CDR3aa: CSALQGHEQYF
v_gene: TRBV5-1; abundance: -; j_gene: TRBJ2-6; d_gene: -; CDR3nt: TGCGCCAGCACCCTTTATACTGCTGGGGCCAACGTCCTGACTTTC; CDR3aa: CASTLYTAGANVLTF
v_gene: TRBV5-4; abundance: -; j_gene: TRBJ1-2; d_gene: -; CDR3nt: TGTGCCAGCAGTTACGACGGCCCCGCTAACTATGGCTACACCTTC; CDR3aa: CASSYDGPANYGYTF
v_gene: TRBV12-3/TRBV12-4; abundance: -; j_gene: TRBJ1-2; d_gene: -; CDR3nt: TGTGCCAGCAGCCACGGGGCGCGGGGCTACACCTTC; CDR3aa: CASSHGARGYTF
v_gene: TRBV19; abundance: -; j_gene: TRBJ2-7; d_gene: TRBD1; CDR3nt: TGTGCCAGTAGGGGACAGACCTACGAGCAGTACTTC; CDR3aa: CASRGQTYEQYF
v_gene: TRBV25-1; abundance: -; j_gene: TRBJ1-6; d_gene: TRBD1; CDR3nt: TGTGCCAGCAGCCGGGGACAGAGTAATTCACCCCTCCACTTT; CDR3aa: CASSRGQSNSPLHF